This record looks at one T cell receptor (beta chain) sequence and its context. Those enrolled, adults aged about 18 to 89 years, came from 24 US areas. The record originates from a study of blood T cell repertoires in COVID-19. Sequencing was performed with immunoSEQ multiplex PCR; in TCRdb, only in-frame clones are kept and a portion is missing. The sample lists some 320,000 clones, about 90% occurring once. Sequencing input: PBMCs or T cells enriched from blood (not recorded which). This receptor was taken from a woman aged 50 to 60 who had been exposed to COVID-19.

CDR3 residues: CASSPPPGAINEKLFF. The CDR3 region has the DNA TGTGCCAGCTCACCCCCTCCAGGGGCGATTAATGAAAAACTGTTTTTT. The J gene is TRBJ1-4, the V gene TRBV18, with D possibly TRBD1 on 6 matching bases. CDR1 and CDR2 (germline): KGHSH, LQKENI. This CDR3 has 16 amino acids. V lost 3 bases and J 4 bases, leaving 15 bases between the germline ends.